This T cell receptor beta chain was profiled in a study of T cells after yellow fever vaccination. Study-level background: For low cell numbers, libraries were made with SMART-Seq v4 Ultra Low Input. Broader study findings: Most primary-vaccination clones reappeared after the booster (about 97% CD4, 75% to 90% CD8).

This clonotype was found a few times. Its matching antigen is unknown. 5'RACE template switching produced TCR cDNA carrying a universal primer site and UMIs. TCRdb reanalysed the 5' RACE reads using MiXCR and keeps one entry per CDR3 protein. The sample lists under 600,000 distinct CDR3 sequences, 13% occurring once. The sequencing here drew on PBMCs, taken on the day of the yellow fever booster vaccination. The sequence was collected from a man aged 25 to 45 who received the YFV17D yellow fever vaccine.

The CDR3 is CASSQYGQGGYEQYF. CDR3 bases: TGTGCCAGCAGCCAGTATGGACAGGGGGGCTACGAGCAGTACTTC. The chain combines TRBV16 with TRBJ2-7, with 10 bases identical to TRBD1. CDR3 length equals 15 residues. Germline CDR1 KGHSY, CDR2 FQNENV. Trimming at V came to 3 bases and at J to 3 bases, leaving 5 bases not matched to a gene.